Described below is a single TCR beta chain sequence and its context. The antigen is unknown. The data originate from a study of T-cell memory formation after mild COVID-19. Study results and caveats: Certain responding clones were present in pre-infection memory, suggesting participation of cross-reactive memory.

This CDR3 contains 18 residues. Germline lookup yields CDR1 MGHRA and CDR2 YSYEKL. Trimming left V 0 bases short and J 0 bases short, with 15 bases between. Using its own MiXCR run on the 5' RACE reads, TCRdb lists one record per CDR3 protein. The sample has fewer than 150,000 distinct CDR3 sequences, more than 13% seen once. The rearrangement links TRBV4-1 to TRBJ2-4, with no clear D. The clonotype was recovered from an adult woman who had mild COVID-19 (a few samples of this study predate the infection). Cell type and time point are not known. The material sequenced was PBMCs or a T cell subset sorted from them (not recorded which). CDR3 DNA sequence: TGCGCCAGCAGCCAAGAAGCCGCAACAGCCCTAGCCAAAAACATTCAGTACTTC. Residues: CASSQEAATALAKNIQYF.